The 12 T cell receptor beta chains below come from one sample, sequenced in a study of cytomegalovirus exposure and HLA in healthy donors. The PCR employed 60 Vbeta primers together with 13 Jbeta primers. Clones were read by immunoSEQ multiplex PCR, and TCRdb kept only the in-frame ones, dropping some. The sample includes about 160,000 clones, about 85% of them seen just once. What was sequenced was PBMCs. These receptors all come from a boy aged 2 to 10 in good health and CMV-seronegative.

The rearrangement uses TRBV10-3 and TRBJ1-5; D might be TRBD1 (6 bases). V lost 3 bases, J lost 3 bases, and 12 bases lay in between. Germline-derived CDR1 and CDR2 are ENHRY and SYGVKD. The CDR3 loop spans 15 amino acids. The CDR3 nucleotides are TGTGCCATCAGTGACTCCGACAGGACCAATCAGCCCCAGCATTTT. This translates into CAISDSDRTNQPQHF.

This rearrangement joins TRBV2 to TRBJ1-1; D ambiguous. Per the germline V gene, CDR1 is SNHLY and CDR2 is FYNNEI. The length of the CDR3 is 15 residues. The V gene lost 0 bases and the J gene lost 0 bases, with 8 bases spanning the gap. The CDR3 sequence: CASSEALHMNTEAFF. The CDR3 nucleotides are TGTGCCAGCAGTGAAGCCTTACACATGAACACTGAAGCTTTCTTT.

The chain links TRBV11-1 to TRBJ2-3; TRBD2 matches at 7 bases. Germline V CDR1 and CDR2: SGHAT, FQDESV (reference sequence). J lost 2 bases, V lost 7 bases, and 9 bases had no gene match. This CDR3 comprises 15 residues. The CDR3 DNA is TGTGCCAGCAAAGTAAGAGCGGGACCCACAGATACGCAGTATTTT. Its translation is CASKVRAGPTDTQYF.

This clone was picked up a small number of times. V usage is TRBV6-5 and J usage is TRBJ2-2, with 12 bases identical to TRBD2. CDR1 is MNHEY and CDR2 is SVGAGI in the germline V gene. There are 14 residues in the CDR3. After removal of 6 bases from V and 4 bases from J, the junction contained 0 bases not matched to a gene. The CDR3 DNA reads TGTGCCAGCAGACTAGCGGGAGGCACCGGGGAGCTGTTTTTT. It specifies CASRLAGGTGELFF.

The J gene is TRBJ2-7, the V gene TRBV6-6, with TRBD1 matching over 9 bases. Per germline, CDR1 MNHNY and CDR2 SVGAGI (reference sequence). The CDR3 loop spans 16 amino acids. The V and J ends lost 5 bases and 2 bases, in that order; junction bases with no gene match: 10. DNA for the CDR3: TGTGCCAGCAGTCCGGCCCCGGGACAGGGCACCTACGAGCAGTACTTC. Protein product: CASSPAPGQGTYEQYF.

This clone came up a few times. The chain is built from TRBV2 and TRBJ2-2, with TRBD2 matching over 10 bases. Trimming cost V 3 bases and J 6 bases; bases outside gene matches: 7. The CDR3 covers 16 residues. CDR1 is SNHLY, CDR2 FYNNEI, per germline. The CDR3 spells CASSDSGGAWAGELFF. In DNA form, the CDR3 reads TGTGCCAGCAGTGACAGCGGGGGGGCGTGGGCCGGGGAGCTGTTTTTT.

About this clone: The junction differs from germline at one of its ends, possibly a read error. The chain couples TRBV5-6 to TRBJ1-4; a weak D match, TRBD1 (6 bases). Germline V gene sequence: CDR1 SGHDT, CDR2 YYEEEE. CDR3 length equals 11 residues. CDR3 DNA sequence: TGTGCCAGCAGCCGAAACAGGGAGACTGTTTTT. Translating gives CASSRNRETVF.

This CDR3 is CASRAPGAEAFF. The DNA for the CDR3 is TGTGCCAGCAGGGCGCCGGGTGCTGAAGCTTTCTTT. The chain joins TRBV2 to TRBJ1-1; D call uncertain. V was cut by 6 bases and J by 6 bases, with 11 bases left in between. The CDR3 contains 12 residues. Looked up from germline, CDR1 is SNHLY and CDR2 is FYNNEI.

This rearrangement joins TRBV2 to TRBJ2-3; tentative D call: TRBD2 (6 bases). Trimming stripped 8 bases from V and 0 bases from J, with 18 bases between. CDR3 length: 16 amino acids. Germline assignment: CDR1 SNHLY and CDR2 FYNNEI. The CDR3 reads CASLEWDFSSTDTQYF. The CDR3 DNA reads TGTGCCAGCCTAGAGTGGGACTTTTCTAGCACAGATACGCAGTATTTT.

The gene calls are TRBV7-2 and TRBJ2-1, with no clear D. This CDR3 has 14 amino acids. Looked up from germline, CDR1 is SGHTA and CDR2 is FQGNSA. Trimming shortened V by 5 bases and J by 9 bases, and 17 bases separated the two germline ends. The CDR3 nucleotides are TGTGCCAGCAGCAGATCCCGTCCGAACGGTGAGCAGTTCTTC. Translation gives CASSRSRPNGEQFF.

This chain connects TRBV6-5 to TRBJ1-3; D remains unclear. V shed 2 bases and J shed 2 bases, with 7 bases lying between them. The CDR3 runs to 14 residues. Germline assignment: CDR1 MNHEY and CDR2 SVGAGI. For the CDR3, the DNA is TGTGCCAGCAGTTACGGCGGGACTGGAAACACCATATATTTT. This codes for CASSYGGTGNTIYF.

This chain links TRBV10-3 with TRBJ2-7, with TRBD2 matching 10 bases. The V gene end was trimmed by 5 bases and the J gene end by 3 bases; junction bases not matched to a gene: 4. Germline loops: CDR1 ENHRY, CDR2 SYGVKD. This CDR3 has 14 amino acids. DNA of the CDR3: TGTGCCATCAGTTCCGGGACTAGCGACTACGAGCAGTACTTC. This codes for CAISSGTSDYEQYF.